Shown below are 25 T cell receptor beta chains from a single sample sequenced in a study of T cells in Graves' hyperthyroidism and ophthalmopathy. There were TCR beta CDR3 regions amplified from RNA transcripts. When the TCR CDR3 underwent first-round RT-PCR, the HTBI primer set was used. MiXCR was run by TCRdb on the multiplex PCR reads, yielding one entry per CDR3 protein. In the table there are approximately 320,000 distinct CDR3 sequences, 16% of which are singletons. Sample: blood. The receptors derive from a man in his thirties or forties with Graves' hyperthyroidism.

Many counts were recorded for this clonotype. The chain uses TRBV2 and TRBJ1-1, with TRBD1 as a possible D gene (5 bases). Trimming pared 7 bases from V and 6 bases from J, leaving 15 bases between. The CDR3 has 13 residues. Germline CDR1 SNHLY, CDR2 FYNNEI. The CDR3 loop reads CASIGDGAPEAFF. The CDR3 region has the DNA TGTGCCAGCATAGGGGATGGGGCTCCTGAAGCTTTCTTT.

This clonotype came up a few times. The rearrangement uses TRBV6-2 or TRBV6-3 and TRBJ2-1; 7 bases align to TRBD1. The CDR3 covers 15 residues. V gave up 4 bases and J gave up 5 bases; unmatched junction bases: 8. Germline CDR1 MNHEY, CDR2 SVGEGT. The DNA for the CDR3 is TGTGCCAGCAGTTCCACCGGGACAGTTGACAATGAGCAGTTCTTC. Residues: CASSSTGTVDNEQFF.

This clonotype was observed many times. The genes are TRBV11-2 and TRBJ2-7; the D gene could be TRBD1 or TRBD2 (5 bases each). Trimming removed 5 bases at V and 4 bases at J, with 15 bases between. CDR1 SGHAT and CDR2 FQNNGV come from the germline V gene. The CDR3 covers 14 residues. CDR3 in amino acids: CASSPRDGLYEQYF. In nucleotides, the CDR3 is TGTGCCAGCAGCCCGAGGGACGGATTATACGAGCAGTACTTC.

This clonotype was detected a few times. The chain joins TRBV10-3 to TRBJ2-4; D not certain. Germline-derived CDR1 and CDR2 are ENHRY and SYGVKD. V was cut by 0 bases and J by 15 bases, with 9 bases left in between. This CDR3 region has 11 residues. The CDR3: CAISESRLAYF. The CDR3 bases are TGTGCCATCAGTGAGTCTCGGCTCGCGTACTTC.

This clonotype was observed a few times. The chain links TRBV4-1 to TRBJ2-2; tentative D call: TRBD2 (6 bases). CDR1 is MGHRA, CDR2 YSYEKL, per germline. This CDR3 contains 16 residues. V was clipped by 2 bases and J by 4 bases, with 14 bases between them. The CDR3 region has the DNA TGCGCCAGCAGCCAATTTAGACTAGTCGGCACCGGGGAGCTGTTTTTT. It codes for CASSQFRLVGTGELFF.

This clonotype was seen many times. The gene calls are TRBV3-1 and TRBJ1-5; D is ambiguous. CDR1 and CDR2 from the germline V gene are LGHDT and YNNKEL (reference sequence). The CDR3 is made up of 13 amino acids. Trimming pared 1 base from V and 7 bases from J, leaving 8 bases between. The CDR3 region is CASSQGVGQPQHF. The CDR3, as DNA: TGTGCCAGCAGCCAAGGGGTAGGGCAGCCCCAGCATTTT.

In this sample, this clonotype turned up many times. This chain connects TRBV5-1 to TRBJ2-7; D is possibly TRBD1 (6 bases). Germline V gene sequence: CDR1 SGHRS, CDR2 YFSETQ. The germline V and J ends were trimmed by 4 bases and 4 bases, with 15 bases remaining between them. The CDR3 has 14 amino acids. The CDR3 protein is CASSITGPGYEQYF. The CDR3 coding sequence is TGCGCCAGCAGCATCACAGGGCCGGGTTACGAGCAGTACTTC.

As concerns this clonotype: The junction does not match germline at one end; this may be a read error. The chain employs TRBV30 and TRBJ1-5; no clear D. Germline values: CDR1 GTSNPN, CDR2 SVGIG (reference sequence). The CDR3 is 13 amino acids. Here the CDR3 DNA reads TGTGCCTGGAGTGTACAGTTTAATCAGCCCCTGCATTTT. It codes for CAWSVQFNQPLHF.

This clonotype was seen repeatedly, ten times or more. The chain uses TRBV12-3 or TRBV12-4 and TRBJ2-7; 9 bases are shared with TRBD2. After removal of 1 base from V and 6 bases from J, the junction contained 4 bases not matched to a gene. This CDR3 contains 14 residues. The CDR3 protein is CASSLGAGGFEQYF. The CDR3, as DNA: TGTGCCAGCAGTTTAGGAGCGGGAGGATTCGAGCAGTACTTC.

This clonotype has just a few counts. The CDR3 is CASSIQGRNQPQHF. The CDR3 nucleotides read TGTGCCAGTAGTATACAAGGGCGGAATCAGCCCCAGCATTTT. The rearrangement uses TRBV19 and TRBJ1-5; D unclear. V was shortened by 2 bases and J by 4 bases, with 9 bases between the two germline ends. This CDR3 is 14 amino acids long. Germline CDR1 and CDR2: LNHDA and SQIVND (reference sequence).

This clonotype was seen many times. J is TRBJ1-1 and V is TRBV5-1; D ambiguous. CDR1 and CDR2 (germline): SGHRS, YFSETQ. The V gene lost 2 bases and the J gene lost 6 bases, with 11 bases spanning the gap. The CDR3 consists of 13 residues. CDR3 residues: CASSLQRVSEAFF. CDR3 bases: TGCGCCAGCAGCTTACAGCGGGTCTCTGAAGCTTTCTTT.

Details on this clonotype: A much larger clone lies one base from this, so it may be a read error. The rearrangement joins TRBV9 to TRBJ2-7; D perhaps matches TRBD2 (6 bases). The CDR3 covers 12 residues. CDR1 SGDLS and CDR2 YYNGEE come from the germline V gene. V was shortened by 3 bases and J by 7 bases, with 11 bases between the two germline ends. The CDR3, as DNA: TGTGCCAGCAGCGGAACTAGCAGAGAGCAGTACTTC. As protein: CASSGTSREQYF.

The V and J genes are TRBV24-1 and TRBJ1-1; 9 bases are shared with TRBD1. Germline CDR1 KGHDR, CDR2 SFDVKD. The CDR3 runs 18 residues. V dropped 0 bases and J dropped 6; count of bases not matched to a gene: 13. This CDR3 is CATSDLLLGQGCKPEAFF. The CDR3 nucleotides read TGTGCCACCAGTGATTTGCTTCTGGGACAGGGTTGTAAGCCTGAAGCTTTCTTT.

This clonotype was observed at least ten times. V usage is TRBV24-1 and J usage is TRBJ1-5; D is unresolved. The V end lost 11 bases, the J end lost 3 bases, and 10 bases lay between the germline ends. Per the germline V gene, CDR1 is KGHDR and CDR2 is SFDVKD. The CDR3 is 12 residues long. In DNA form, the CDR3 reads TGTGCCATTCAAGGGCCCAATCAGCCCCAGCATTTT. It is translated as CAIQGPNQPQHF.

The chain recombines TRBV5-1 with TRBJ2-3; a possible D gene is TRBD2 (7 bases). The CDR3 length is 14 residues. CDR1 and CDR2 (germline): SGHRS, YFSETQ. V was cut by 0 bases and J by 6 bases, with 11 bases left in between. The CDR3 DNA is TGCGCCAGCAGCTTGGTGGGGGGGCAGGATACGCAGTATTTT. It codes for CASSLVGGQDTQYF. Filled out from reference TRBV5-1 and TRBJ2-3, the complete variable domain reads KAGVTQTPRYLIKTRGQQVTLSCSPISGHRSVSWYQQTPGQGLQFLFEYFSETQRNKGNFPGRFSGRQFSNSRSEMNVSTLELGDSALYLCASSLVGGQDTQYFGPGTRLTVL.

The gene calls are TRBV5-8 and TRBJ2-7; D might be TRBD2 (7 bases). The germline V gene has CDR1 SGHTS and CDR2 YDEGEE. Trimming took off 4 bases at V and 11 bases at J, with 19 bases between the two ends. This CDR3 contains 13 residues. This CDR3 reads CASSPEGGGREYF. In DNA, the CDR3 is TGTGCCAGCAGCCCCGAAGGGGGGGGGAGAGAGTACTTC.

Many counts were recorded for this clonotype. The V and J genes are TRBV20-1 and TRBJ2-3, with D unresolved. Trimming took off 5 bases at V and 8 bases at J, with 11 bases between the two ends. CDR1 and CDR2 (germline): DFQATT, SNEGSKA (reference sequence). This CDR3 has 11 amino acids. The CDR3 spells CSAPSGLTQYF. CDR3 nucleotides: TGCAGTGCTCCCTCCGGTCTTACGCAGTATTTT.

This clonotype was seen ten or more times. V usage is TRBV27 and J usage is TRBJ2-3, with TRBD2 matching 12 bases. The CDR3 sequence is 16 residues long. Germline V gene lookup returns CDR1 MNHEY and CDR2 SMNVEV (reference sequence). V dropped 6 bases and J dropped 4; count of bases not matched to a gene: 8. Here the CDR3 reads CASSPTSGRSSDTQYF. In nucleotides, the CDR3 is TGTGCCAGCAGCCCCACTAGCGGGAGGTCCTCAGATACGCAGTATTTT.

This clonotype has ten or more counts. CDR3 residues: CASSPTDRGPMNTEAFF. The CDR3 coding sequence is TGTGCCAGCAGCCCGACGGACAGGGGGCCTATGAACACTGAAGCTTTCTTT. The J gene is TRBJ1-1, the V gene TRBV11-1, with TRBD1 matching 11 bases. The CDR3 contains 17 residues. The J segment lost 0 bases and the V segment lost 5 bases, leaving 8 bases of the junction unmatched. CDR1 is SGHAT, CDR2 FQDESV, per germline (reference sequence).

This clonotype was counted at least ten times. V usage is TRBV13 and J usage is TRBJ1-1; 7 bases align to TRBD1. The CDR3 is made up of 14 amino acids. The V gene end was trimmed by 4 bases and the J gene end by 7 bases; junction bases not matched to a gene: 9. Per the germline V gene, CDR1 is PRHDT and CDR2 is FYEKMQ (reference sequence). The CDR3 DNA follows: TGTGCCAGCAGCTCGTGGGCCGGGACAGTTGAAGCTTTCTTT. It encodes CASSSWAGTVEAFF.

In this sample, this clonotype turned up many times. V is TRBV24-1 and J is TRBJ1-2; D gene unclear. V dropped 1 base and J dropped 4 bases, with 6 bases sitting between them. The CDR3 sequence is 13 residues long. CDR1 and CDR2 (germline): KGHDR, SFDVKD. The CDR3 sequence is CATSDFTGYGYTF. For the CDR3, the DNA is TGTGCCACCAGTGATTTTACCGGCTATGGCTACACCTTC.

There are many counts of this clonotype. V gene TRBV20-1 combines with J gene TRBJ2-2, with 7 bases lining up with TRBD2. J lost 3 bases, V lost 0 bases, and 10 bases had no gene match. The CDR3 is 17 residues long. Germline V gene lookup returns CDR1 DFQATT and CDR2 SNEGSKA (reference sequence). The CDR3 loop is CSARDRASGGYTGELFF. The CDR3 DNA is TGCAGTGCTAGAGATCGGGCTAGCGGCGGCTACACCGGGGAGCTGTTTTTT.

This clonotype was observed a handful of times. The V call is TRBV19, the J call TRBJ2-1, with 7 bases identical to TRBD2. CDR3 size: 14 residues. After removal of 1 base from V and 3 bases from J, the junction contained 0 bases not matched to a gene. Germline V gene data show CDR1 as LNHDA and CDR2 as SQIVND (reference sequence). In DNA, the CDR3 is TGTGCCAGTAGTATAGGCGGGGGCTACAATGAGCAGTTCTTC. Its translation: CASSIGGGYNEQFF.

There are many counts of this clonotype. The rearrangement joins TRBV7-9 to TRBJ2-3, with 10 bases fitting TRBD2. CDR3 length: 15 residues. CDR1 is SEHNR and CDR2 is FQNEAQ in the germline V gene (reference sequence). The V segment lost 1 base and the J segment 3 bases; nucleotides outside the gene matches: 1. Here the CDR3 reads CASSLVGLATDTQYF. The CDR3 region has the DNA TGTGCCAGCAGCTTAGTGGGACTAGCGACAGATACGCAGTATTTT.

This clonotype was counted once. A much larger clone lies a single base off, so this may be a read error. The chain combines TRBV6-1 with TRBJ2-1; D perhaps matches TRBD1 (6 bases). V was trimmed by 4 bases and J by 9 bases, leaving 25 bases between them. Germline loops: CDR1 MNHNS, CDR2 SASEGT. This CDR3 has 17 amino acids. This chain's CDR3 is CASSVPLGAGKDLEQFF. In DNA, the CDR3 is TGTGCCAGCAGTGTCCCCCTGGGGGCAGGGAAGGACCTTGAGCAGTTCTTC.